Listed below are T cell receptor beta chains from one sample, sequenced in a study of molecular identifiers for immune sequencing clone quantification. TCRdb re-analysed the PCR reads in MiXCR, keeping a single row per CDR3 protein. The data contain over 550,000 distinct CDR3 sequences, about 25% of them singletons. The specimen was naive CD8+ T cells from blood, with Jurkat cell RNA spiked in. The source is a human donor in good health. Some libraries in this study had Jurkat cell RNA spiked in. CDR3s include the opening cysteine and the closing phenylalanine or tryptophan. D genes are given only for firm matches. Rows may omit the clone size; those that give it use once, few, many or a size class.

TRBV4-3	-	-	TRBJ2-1	CASSQVDRVDDEQFF	TGCGCCAGCAGCCAAGTTGACCGAGTAGACGATGAGCAGTTCTTC
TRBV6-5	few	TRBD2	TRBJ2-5	CASSDGLAGGVQETQYF	TGTGCCAGCAGCGACGGACTAGCGGGGGGGGTCCAAGAGACCCAGTACTTC
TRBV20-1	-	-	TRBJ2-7	CSARYLGGVWSYEQYF	TGCAGTGCTAGATATTTGGGGGGCGTTTGGTCCTACGAGCAGTACTTC
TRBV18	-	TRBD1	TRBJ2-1	CASSPTDRGHNEQFF	TGTGCCAGCTCACCAACCGACAGGGGCCACAATGAGCAGTTCTTC
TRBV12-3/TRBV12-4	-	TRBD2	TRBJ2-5	CASSFFLAGGPGETQYF	TGTGCCAGCAGTTTTTTCCTAGCGGGGGGGCCAGGGGAGACCCAGTACTTC
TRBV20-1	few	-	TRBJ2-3	CSAREGATSSSSTDTQYF	TGCAGTGCTAGAGAGGGAGCTACAAGCTCCTCTAGCACAGATACGCAGTATTTT
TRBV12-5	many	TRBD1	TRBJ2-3	CASASIPGQGLGDTQYF	TGTGCTAGTGCTTCCATTCCGGGACAGGGATTGGGAGATACGCAGTATTTT
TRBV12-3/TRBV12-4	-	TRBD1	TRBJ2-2	CASRFSRTGNTGELFF	TGTGCCAGCAGATTTAGTAGGACAGGGAACACCGGGGAGCTGTTTTTT
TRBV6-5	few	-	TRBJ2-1	CASSSEMRWNEQFF	TGTGCCAGCAGTTCCGAGATGCGTTGGAATGAGCAGTTCTTC
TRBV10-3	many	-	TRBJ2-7	CAISGGNEQYF	TGTGCCATCAGTGGGGGGAATGAGCAGTACTTC
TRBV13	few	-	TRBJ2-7	CASSLGTAGQSIEQYF	TGTGCCAGCAGCTTAGGCACGGCGGGACAGTCAATCGAGCAGTACTTC
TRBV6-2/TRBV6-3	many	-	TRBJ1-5	CASRQGNQPQHF	TGTGCCAGCAGACAGGGCAATCAGCCCCAGCATTTT
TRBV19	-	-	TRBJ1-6	CASSITFGLGNSPLHF	TGTGCCAGTAGTATAACTTTCGGGTTAGGTAATTCACCCCTCCACTTT
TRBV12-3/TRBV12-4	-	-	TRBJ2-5	CASRLGGVETQYF	TGTGCCAGCAGGTTGGGGGGCGTAGAGACCCAGTACTTC
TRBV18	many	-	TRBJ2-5	CASSPGGETQYF	TGTGCCAGCTCACCTGGGGGAGAGACCCAGTACTTC
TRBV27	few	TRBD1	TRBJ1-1	CASTPTGTNTEAFF	TGTGCCAGCACCCCGACAGGGACGAACACTGAAGCTTTCTTT
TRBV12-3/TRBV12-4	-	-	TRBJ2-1	CASSFRGGAPSIEQFF	TGTGCCAGCAGTTTTAGAGGGGGGGCCCCCTCGATTGAGCAGTTCTTC
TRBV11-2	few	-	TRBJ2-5	CASSLDRTFQETQYF	TGTGCCAGCAGCTTAGATAGGACGTTCCAAGAGACCCAGTACTTC
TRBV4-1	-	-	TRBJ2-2	CASSAGPGELFF	TGCGCCAGCAGCGCAGGGCCCGGGGAGCTGTTTTTT
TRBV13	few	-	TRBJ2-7	CASSLVTGKEQYF	TGTGCCAGCAGCTTAGTTACAGGGAAGGAGCAGTACTTC
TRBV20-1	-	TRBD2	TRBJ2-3	CRDRVVSGRDPDTQYF	TGCAGAGATAGAGTAGTCAGCGGGAGGGATCCAGATACGCAGTATTTT
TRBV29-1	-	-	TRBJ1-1	CSAYLGRVNTEAFF	TGCAGCGCTTACCTGGGGCGTGTGAACACTGAAGCTTTCTTT
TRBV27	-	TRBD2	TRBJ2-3	CASSPGLAVDTQYF	TGTGCCAGCAGTCCCGGACTAGCTGTAGATACGCAGTATTTT
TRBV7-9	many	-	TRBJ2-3	CASSFEASGTQYF	TGTGCCAGCAGCTTCGAAGCGTCCGGTACGCAGTATTTT
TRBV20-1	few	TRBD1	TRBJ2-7	CSADRPTSYEQYF	TGCAGTGCGGACAGGCCAACCTCCTACGAGCAGTACTTC
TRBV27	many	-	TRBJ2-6	CASSLLTPSGANVLTF	TGTGCCAGCAGCCTTCTCACGCCTTCTGGGGCCAACGTCCTGACTTTC
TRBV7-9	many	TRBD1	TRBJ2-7	CASSETGTGPSYEQYF	TGTGCCAGCAGCGAAACCGGGACAGGCCCGTCCTACGAGCAGTACTTC
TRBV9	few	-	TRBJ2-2	CASSVEDTGELFF	TGTGCCAGCAGCGTAGAAGACACCGGGGAGCTGTTTTTT
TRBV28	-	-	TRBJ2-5	CASSNPDGNQETQYF	TGTGCCAGCAGCAACCCCGACGGCAACCAAGAGACCCAGTACTTC
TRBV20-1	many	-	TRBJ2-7	CSARRVRGEQYF	TGCAGTGCTAGACGAGTTAGGGGAGAGCAGTACTTC
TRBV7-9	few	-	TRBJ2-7	CASSLEGGGQYF	TGTGCCAGCAGCTTAGAGGGTGGGGGGCAGTACTTC
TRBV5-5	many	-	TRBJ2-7	CASQTGVGYEQYF	TGTGCCAGCCAAACGGGGGTCGGGTACGAGCAGTACTTC
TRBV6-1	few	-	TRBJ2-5	CASSDGYQETQYF	TGTGCCAGCAGTGATGGATACCAAGAGACCCAGTACTTC
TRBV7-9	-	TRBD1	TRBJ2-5	CAGSFSGTGQETQYF	TGTGCCGGCAGCTTTTCTGGGACAGGGCAAGAGACCCAGTACTTC
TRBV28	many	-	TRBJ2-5	CASSYTGDPETQYF	TGTGCCAGCAGTTACACGGGGGACCCGGAGACCCAGTACTTC
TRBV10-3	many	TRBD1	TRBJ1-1	CAIRDRVPGTEAFF	TGTGCCATCAGGGACAGGGTCCCCGGGACTGAAGCTTTCTTT
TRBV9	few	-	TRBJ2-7	CASSVTDGYEQYF	TGTGCCAGCAGCGTAACAGACGGCTACGAGCAGTACTTC
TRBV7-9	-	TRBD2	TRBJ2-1	CASSLELAGEDEQFF	TGTGCCAGCAGCTTAGAGTTAGCGGGGGAGGATGAGCAGTTCTTC
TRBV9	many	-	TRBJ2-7	CASSVGGASEQYF	TGTGCCAGCAGCGTAGGGGGCGCCTCGGAGCAGTACTTC
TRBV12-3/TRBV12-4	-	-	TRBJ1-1	CASRDTGGWTEAFF	TGTGCCAGCCGAGATACCGGGGGGTGGACTGAAGCTTTCTTT
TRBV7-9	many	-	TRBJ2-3	CASSLAPGFGTDTQYF	TGTGCCAGCAGCTTAGCCCCAGGGTTTGGCACAGATACGCAGTATTTT
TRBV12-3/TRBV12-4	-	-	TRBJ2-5	CASSFSIRWETQYF	TGTGCCAGCAGTTTCTCCATCCGGTGGGAGACCCAGTACTTC
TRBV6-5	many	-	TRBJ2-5	CASSYQRESIQETQYF	TGTGCCAGCAGTTACCAACGGGAGTCAATACAAGAGACCCAGTACTTC
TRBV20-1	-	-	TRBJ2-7	CSARDFEGPLYEQYF	TGCAGTGCTAGAGATTTCGAGGGTCCCCTCTACGAGCAGTACTTC
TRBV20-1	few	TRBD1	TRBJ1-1	CSARELWARDRGFSEAFF	TGCAGTGCTAGAGAATTGTGGGCACGGGACAGGGGGTTCTCTGAAGCTTTCTTT
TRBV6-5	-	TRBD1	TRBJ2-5	CASSYGTGGLVGETQYF	TGTGCCAGCAGTTACGGGACAGGGGGCCTGGTGGGAGAGACCCAGTACTTC
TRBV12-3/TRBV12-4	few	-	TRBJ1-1	CASSLSGGGMTEAFF	TGTGCCAGCAGTTTGTCGGGGGGCGGGATGACTGAAGCTTTCTTT
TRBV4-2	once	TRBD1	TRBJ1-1	CASCRQTGTNTEAFF	TGTGCCAGCTGCCGACAGACAGGGACGAACACTGAAGCTTTCTTT
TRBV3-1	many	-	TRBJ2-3	CASSQVLDTQYF	TGTGCCAGCAGCCAAGTTCTAGATACGCAGTATTTT
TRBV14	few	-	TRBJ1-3	CASSQTGWVSGNTIYF	TGTGCCAGCAGCCAAACTGGATGGGTCTCTGGAAACACCATATATTTT
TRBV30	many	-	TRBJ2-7	CAWSLDYYEQYF	TGTGCCTGGAGTCTGGACTACTACGAGCAGTACTTC
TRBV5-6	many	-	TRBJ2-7	CASSLYNDEQYF	TGTGCCAGCAGCTTGTACAATGACGAGCAGTACTTC
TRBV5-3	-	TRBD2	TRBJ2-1	CASSLGRPGGGQFF	TGTGCCAGCAGCCTGGGACGGCCGGGGGGTGGGCAGTTCTTC
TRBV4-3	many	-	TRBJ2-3	CASSQVSVGTSTDTQYF	TGCGCCAGCAGCCAAGTCTCCGTCGGAACTAGCACAGATACGCAGTATTTT